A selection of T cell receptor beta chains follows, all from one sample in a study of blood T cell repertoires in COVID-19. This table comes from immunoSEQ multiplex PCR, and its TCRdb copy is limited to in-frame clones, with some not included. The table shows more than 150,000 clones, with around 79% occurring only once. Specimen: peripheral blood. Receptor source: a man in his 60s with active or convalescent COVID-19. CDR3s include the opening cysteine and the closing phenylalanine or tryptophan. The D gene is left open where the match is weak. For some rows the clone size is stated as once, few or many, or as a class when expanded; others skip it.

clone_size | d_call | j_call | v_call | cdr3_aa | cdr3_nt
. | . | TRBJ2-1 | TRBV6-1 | CASSEMSASYNEQFF | TGTGCCAGCAGTGAAATGAGCGCCTCCTACAATGAGCAGTTCTTC
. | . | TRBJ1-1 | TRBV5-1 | CASSLVQGREAFF | TGCGCCAGCAGCTTAGTTCAGGGGCGTGAAGCTTTCTTT
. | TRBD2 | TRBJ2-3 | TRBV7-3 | CASSFSAGDAPDTQYF | TGTGCCAGCAGCTTCTCTGCGGGGGATGCCCCGGATACGCAGTATTTT
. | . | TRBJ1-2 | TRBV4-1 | CASSPAGEGYYGYTF | TGCGCCAGCAGCCCGGCGGGTGAGGGCTACTATGGCTACACCTTC
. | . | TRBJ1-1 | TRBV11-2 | CASSLGGGRNTEAFF | TGTGCCAGCAGCTTAGGGGGGGGAAGGAACACTGAAGCTTTCTTT
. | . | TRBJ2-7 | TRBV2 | CASSGVEGESYEQYF | TGTGCCAGCAGTGGAGTAGAGGGAGAATCGTACGAGCAGTACTTC
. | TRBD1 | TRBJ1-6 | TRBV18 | CASSPGQASSYNSPLHF | TGTGCCAGCTCACCGGGACAGGCGAGCTCCTATAATTCACCCCTCCACTTT
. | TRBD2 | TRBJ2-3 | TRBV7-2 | CASSGQAGGSDTQYF | TGTGCCAGCAGCGGGCAAGCGGGAGGTTCAGATACGCAGTATTTT
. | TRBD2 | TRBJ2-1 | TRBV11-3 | CASSSGYAGGGTQFF | TGTGCCAGCAGCTCGGGGTACGCGGGAGGCGGTACTCAGTTCTTC
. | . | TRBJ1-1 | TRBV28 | CASRAQGRYTEAFF | TGTGCCAGCAGGGCACAGGGTAGATACACTGAAGCTTTCTTT
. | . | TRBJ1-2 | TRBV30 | CAWSRQAGGYTF | TGTGCCTGGAGCCGACAGGCCGGTGGCTACACCTTC
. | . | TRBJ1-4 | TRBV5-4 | CASSLSYRGAAEKLFF | TGTGCCAGCAGCTTGTCTTATCGGGGGGCTGCTGAAAAACTGTTTTTT
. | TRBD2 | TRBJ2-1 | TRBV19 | CASSPSGSVPNEQFF | TGTGCCAGTAGCCCTAGCGGGAGCGTCCCCAATGAGCAGTTCTTC
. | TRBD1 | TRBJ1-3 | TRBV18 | CASSFYTGGSGNTIYF | TGTGCCAGTTCCTTCTACACAGGGGGTTCCGGAAACACCATATATTTT
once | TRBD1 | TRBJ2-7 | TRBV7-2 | CASSPRQGAGEQYF | TGTGCCAGCAGCCCTCGACAGGGGGCGGGGGAGCAGTACTTC
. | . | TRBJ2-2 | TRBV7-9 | CASSLALRENTGELFF | TGTGCCAGCAGCTTAGCCCTGCGGGAGAACACCGGGGAGCTGTTTTTT
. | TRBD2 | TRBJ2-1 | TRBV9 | CASSVAAGGPNEQFF | TGTGCCAGCAGCGTAGCGGCGGGAGGGCCTAATGAGCAGTTCTTC
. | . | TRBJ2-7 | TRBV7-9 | CASSLGTAGEQYF | TGTGCCAGCAGCCTCGGGACAGCGGGCGAGCAGTACTTC
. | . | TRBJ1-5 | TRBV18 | CASSSVRAQPQHF | TGTGCCAGCTCCTCCGTCAGGGCTCAGCCCCAGCATTTT
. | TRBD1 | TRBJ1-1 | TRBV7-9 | CASSLGQGETEAFF | TGTGCCAGCAGCTTAGGACAGGGGGAAACTGAAGCTTTCTTT
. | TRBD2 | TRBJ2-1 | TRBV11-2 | CASSLRGTSGDEQFF | TGTGCCAGCAGCTTGCGCGGGACTAGTGGTGATGAGCAGTTCTTC
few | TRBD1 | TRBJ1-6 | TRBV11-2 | CASSPGQGSSLHF | TGTGCCAGCAGCCCGGGACAGGGATCGTCCCTCCACTTT
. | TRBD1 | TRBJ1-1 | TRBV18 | CASSPGQDTEAFF | TGTGCCAGCTCACCGGGACAGGACACTGAAGCTTTCTTT
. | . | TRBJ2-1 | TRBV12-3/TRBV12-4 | CASSFSRYEQFF | TGTGCCAGCAGTTTCTCCAGGTATGAGCAGTTCTTC
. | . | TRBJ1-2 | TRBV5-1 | CASRQNPPSYGYTF | TGCGCCAGCAGACAGAATCCACCATCCTATGGCTACACCTTC
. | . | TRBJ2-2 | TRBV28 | CASTPSGTGLLNTGELFF | TGTGCCAGCACCCCGTCGGGTACGGGACTCCTGAACACCGGGGAGCTGTTTTTT
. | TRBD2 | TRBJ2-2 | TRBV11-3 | CASSPRLAGSTGELFF | TGTGCCAGCAGCCCCAGACTAGCGGGAAGCACCGGGGAGCTGTTTTTT
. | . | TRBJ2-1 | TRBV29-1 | CSGTGARGEPGNEQFF | TGCAGCGGCACGGGTGCCAGGGGCGAGCCTGGGAATGAGCAGTTCTTC
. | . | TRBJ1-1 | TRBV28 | CASSLYHGNTEAFF | TGTGCCAGCAGTTTATATCACGGGAACACTGAAGCTTTCTTT
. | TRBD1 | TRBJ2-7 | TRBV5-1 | CASSLRQGPGYEQYF | TGCGCCAGCAGCTTAAGACAGGGGCCGGGCTACGAGCAGTACTTC
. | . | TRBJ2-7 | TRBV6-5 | CASSYSGAGSYEQYF | TGTGCCAGCAGTTACTCAGGGGCCGGTTCCTACGAGCAGTACTTC
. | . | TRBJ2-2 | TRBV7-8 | CASSPVSTGELFF | TGTGCCAGCAGTCCTGTTTCGACCGGGGAGCTGTTTTTT
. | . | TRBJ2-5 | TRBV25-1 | CASSATAGETQYF | TGTGCCAGCAGTGCGACAGCTGGGGAGACCCAGTACTTC
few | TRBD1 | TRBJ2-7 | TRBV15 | CATARDRGYEQYF | TGTGCCACCGCACGGGACAGGGGCTACGAGCAGTACTTC
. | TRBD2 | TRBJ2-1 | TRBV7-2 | CASSSLGGSSYNEQFF | TGTGCCAGCAGCTCGCTAGGCGGGAGCTCCTACAATGAGCAGTTCTTC
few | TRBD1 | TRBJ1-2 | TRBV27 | CASSPRKPPWTGGYGYTF | TGTGCCAGCAGTCCCCGTAAACCACCATGGACAGGGGGCTATGGCTACACCTTC
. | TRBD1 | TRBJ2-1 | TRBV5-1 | CASSGERGLRSYNEQFF | TGCGCCAGCAGCGGGGAGAGGGGGCTCCGTTCCTACAATGAGCAGTTCTTC
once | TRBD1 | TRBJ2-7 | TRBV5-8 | CASSLQWGTGDDEQYF | TGTGCCAGCAGCTTGCAGTGGGGGACAGGGGACGACGAGCAGTACTTC
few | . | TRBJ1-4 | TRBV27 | CASSLSYKQRLFF | TGTGCCAGCAGTTTATCGTATAAGCAAAGACTGTTTTTT
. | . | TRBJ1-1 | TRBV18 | CASSPTSGNTEAFF | TGTGCCAGCTCACCGACCTCGGGGAACACTGAAGCTTTCTTT
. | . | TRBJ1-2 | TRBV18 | CASSPSGSGGYTF | TGTGCCAGCTCACCTTCGGGATCGGGTGGCTACACCTTC
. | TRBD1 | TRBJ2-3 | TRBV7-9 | CASSPGQGRLDTQYF | TGTGCCAGCAGCCCCGGACAGGGACGATTAGATACGCAGTATTTT
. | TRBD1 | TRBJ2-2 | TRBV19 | CASGARTGKAGELFF | TGTGCCAGTGGGGCAAGGACAGGGAAAGCCGGGGAGCTGTTTTTT
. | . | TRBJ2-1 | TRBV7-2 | CASSLAPNNEQFF | TGTGCCAGCAGCTTAGCCCCAAACAATGAGCAGTTCTTC
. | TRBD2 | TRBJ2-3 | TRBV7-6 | CASRAGSTDTQYF | TGTGCCAGCCGAGCGGGGAGCACAGATACGCAGTATTTT